One and the same sample provided the 9 T cell receptor beta chains below, sequenced in a study of PD-1 blockade in classical Hodgkin lymphoma. Sequencing was performed with immunoSEQ multiplex PCR; in TCRdb, only in-frame clones are kept and a portion is missing. The table lists around 60,000 clones, 75% to 95% of them singletons. Sample time point: cycle 4 day 1 (C4D1), after around six weeks of nivolumab. Patients all relapsed after autologous stem cell transplantation, and there was variation in brentuximab vedotin exposure. This sample comprised peripheral blood mononuclear cells (PBMCs), obtained before the fourth cycle of nivolumab. The receptor source for this set is a human donor with classical Hodgkin lymphoma.

This clone was picked up one time. The DNA of the CDR3 is TGTGCCAGCAGCTTAGTTCCGACAGGGCGCTATGGCTACACCTTC. Encoded protein: CASSLVPTGRYGYTF. The chain couples TRBV7-8 to TRBJ1-2; 7 bases line up with TRBD1. The germline V gene encodes CDR1 SGHVS and CDR2 FQNEAQ. The CDR3 loop spans 15 amino acids. V dropped 1 base and J dropped 4; count of bases not matched to a gene: 6.

The chain has TRBV6-5 and TRBJ1-4, with TRBD1 as a possible D gene (5 bases). Germline V lookup: CDR1 MNHEY, CDR2 SVGAGI. Trimming removed 4 bases from V and 13 bases from J, with 16 bases in between. CDR3 length equals 13 residues. In DNA form, the CDR3 reads TGTGCCAGCAGTTCAGGGTCACCAAATGGACTGTTTTTT. Its protein product is CASSSGSPNGLFF.

The V call is TRBV18, the J call TRBJ1-1; 11 bases agree with TRBD1. Trimming removed 6 bases from V and 7 bases from J; junction bases left unmatched: 13. This CDR3 is built from 16 residues. Germline V gene sequence: CDR1 KGHSH, CDR2 LQKENI. The CDR3: CASSRSRDRGYVEAFF. CDR3 nucleotide sequence: TGTGCCAGCTCCCGAAGCCGGGACAGGGGGTACGTTGAAGCTTTCTTT.

The rearrangement joins TRBV6-5 to TRBJ2-5; D is possibly TRBD2 (6 bases). The germline CDR1 and CDR2 sequences are MNHEY and SVGAGI. CDR3 length: 13 amino acids. Trimming took off 5 bases at V and 5 bases at J, with 12 bases between the two ends. CDR3 sequence: CASSLHRGETQYF. The CDR3 bases are TGTGCCAGCAGTCTCCACCGGGGGGAGACCCAGTACTTC.

The V and J genes are TRBV7-3 and TRBJ2-5; maybe TRBD1 (6 bases). V was pared by 5 bases and J by 5 bases, with 21 bases between. CDR1 is SGHTA, CDR2 FQGTGA, per germline. The CDR3 is 16 residues long. The chain's CDR3 is CASSAKYRVRQETQYF. The CDR3, as DNA: TGTGCCAGCAGCGCCAAATACAGGGTTCGTCAGGAGACCCAGTACTTC.

This clone came up once. V and J are TRBV7-9 and TRBJ2-5; no clear D. Germline V gives CDR1 SEHNR, CDR2 FQNEAQ (reference sequence). Between the trimmed V and J ends, which lost 0 bases and 5 bases, there was a span of 7 bases. The CDR3 is made up of 13 amino acids. The CDR3 is CASSLALRETQYF. CDR3 in DNA: TGTGCCAGCAGCTTAGCGCTACGGGAGACCCAGTACTTC.

The chain joins TRBV5-1 to TRBJ1-5; 8 nucleotides line up with TRBD1. Germline V lookup: CDR1 SGHRS, CDR2 YFSETQ. This CDR3 spans 15 amino acids. J lost 4 bases, V lost 4 bases, and 7 bases had no gene match. DNA of the CDR3: TGCGCCAGCAGCCCCGACAGGGGAGGTAATCAGCCCCAGCATTTT. Translation gives CASSPDRGGNQPQHF.

The chain combines TRBV5-1 with TRBJ2-3; 9 positions match TRBD2. Germline lookup yields CDR1 SGHRS and CDR2 YFSETQ. J was trimmed by 5 bases and V by 4 bases; bases with no gene match: 2. The CDR3 runs 13 residues. This CDR3 reads CASSRTSEDTQYF. CDR3 in DNA: TGCGCCAGCAGCCGGACTAGCGAAGATACGCAGTATTTT.

CDR3 DNA: TGTGCCAGCAGCCAGGGGGGACAGTACTACTCCTACGAGCAGTACTTC. Protein sequence: CASSQGGQYYSYEQYF. This rearrangement joins TRBV14 to TRBJ2-7; D is perhaps TRBD1 (7 bases). Per germline, CDR1 SGHDN and CDR2 FVKESK. The ends were cut back, 3 bases at V and 0 bases at J, with 15 bases in the middle. The CDR3 is 16 amino acids.